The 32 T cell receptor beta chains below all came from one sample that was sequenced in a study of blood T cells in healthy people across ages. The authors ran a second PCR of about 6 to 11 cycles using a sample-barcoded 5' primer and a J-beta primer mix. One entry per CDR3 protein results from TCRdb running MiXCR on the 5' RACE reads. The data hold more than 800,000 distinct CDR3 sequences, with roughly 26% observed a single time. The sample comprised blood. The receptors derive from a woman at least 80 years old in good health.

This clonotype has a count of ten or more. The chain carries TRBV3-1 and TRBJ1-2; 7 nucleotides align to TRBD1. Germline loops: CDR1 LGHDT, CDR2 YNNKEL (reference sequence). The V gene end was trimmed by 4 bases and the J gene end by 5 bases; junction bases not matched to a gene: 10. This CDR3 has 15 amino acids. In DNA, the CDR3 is TGTGCCAGCAGCCCGACAGGGTTTGACTTGTATGGCTACACCTTC. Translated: CASSPTGFDLYGYTF.

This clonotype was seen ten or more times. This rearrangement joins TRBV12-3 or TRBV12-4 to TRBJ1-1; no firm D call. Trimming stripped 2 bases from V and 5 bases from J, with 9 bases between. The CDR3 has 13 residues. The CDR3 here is CASSLIGKTEAFF. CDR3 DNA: TGTGCCAGCAGTTTAATAGGGAAAACTGAAGCTTTCTTT.

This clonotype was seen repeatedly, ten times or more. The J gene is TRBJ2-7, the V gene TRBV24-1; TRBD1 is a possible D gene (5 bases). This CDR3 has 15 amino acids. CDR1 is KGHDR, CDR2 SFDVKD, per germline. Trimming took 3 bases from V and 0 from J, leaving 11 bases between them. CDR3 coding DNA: TGTGCCACCAGTGATGCGACAGCTCTCTCCTACGAGCAGTACTTC. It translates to CATSDATALSYEQYF.

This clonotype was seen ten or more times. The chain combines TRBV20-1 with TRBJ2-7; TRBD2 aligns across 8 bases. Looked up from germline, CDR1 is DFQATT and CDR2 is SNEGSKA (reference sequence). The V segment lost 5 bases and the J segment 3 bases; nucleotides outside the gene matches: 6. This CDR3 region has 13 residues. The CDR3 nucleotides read TGCAGTGCTGGAAGACTAGCGTTCTACGAGCAGTACTTC. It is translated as CSAGRLAFYEQYF.

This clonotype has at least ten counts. DNA for the CDR3: TGTGCCAGCAGCTTACAAAGGCACACCGGGGAGCTGTTTTTT. Residues: CASSLQRHTGELFF. The rearrangement links TRBV7-2 to TRBJ2-2; D call uncertain. The CDR3 totals 14 residues. Trimming took off 2 bases at V and 3 bases at J, with 7 bases between the two ends. The germline V gene has CDR1 SGHTA and CDR2 FQGNSA.

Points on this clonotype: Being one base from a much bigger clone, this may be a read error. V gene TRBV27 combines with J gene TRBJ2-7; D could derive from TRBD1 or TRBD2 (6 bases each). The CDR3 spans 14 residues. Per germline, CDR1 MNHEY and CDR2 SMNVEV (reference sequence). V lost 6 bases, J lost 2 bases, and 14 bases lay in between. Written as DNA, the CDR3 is TGTGCCAGCAGAGTGGGGGGCCCCACCTACGAGCAGTACTTC. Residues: CASRVGGPTYEQYF.

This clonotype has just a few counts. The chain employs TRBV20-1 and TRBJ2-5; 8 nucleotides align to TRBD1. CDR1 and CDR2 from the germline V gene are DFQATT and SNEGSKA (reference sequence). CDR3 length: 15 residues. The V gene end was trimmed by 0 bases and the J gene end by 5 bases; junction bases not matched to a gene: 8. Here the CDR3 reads CSARDQGACSETQYF. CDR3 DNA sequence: TGCAGTGCTAGAGATCAGGGGGCGTGTTCGGAGACCCAGTACTTC.

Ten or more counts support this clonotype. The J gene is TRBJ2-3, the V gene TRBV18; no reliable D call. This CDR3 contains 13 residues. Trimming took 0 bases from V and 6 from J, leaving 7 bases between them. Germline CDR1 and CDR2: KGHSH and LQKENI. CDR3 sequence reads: CASSPPLEDTQYF. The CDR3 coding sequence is TGTGCCAGCTCACCACCGTTAGAGGATACGCAGTATTTT.

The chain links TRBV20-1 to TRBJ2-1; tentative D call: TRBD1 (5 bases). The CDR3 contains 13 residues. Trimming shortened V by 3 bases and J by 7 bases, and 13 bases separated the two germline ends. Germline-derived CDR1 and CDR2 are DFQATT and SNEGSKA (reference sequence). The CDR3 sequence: CSARPPGSNEQFF. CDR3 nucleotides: TGCAGTGCTAGGCCGCCAGGGTCTAATGAGCAGTTCTTC.

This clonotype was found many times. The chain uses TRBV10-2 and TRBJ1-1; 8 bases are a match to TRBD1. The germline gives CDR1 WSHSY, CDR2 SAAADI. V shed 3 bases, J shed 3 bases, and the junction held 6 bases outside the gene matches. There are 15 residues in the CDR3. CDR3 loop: CASSDRGHRDTEAFF. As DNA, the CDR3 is TGCGCCAGCAGTGACAGGGGGCATCGGGACACTGAAGCTTTCTTT.

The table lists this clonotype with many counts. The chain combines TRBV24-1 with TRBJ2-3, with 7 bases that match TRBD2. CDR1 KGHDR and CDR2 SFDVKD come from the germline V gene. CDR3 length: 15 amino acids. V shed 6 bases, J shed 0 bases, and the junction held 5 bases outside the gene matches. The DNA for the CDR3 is TGTGCCACCAGTACTACCGGGGGGAGCACAGATACGCAGTATTTT. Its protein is CATSTTGGSTDTQYF.

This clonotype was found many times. The CDR3 region is CASSYYWDNYTEAFF. CDR3 bases: TGTGCCAGCAGTTACTACTGGGACAATTACACTGAAGCTTTCTTT. The chain links TRBV6-5 to TRBJ1-1; TRBD1 is a possible D gene (6 bases). V was trimmed by 1 base and J by 3 bases, leaving 12 bases between them. CDR1 is MNHEY, CDR2 SVGAGI, per germline. The CDR3 runs 15 residues.

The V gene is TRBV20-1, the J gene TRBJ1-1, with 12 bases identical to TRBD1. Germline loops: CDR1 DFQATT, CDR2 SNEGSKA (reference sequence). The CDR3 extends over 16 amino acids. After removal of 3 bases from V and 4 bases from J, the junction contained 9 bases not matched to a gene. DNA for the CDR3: TGCAGTGCTAGCCCAGGGACAGGGGGCGCGAGCACTGAAGCTTTCTTT. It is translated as CSASPGTGGASTEAFF.

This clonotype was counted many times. CDR3 region: CASTFVGGEGYTDTQYF. CDR3 in DNA: TGTGCCAGCACGTTCGTAGGGGGGGAGGGGTACACAGATACGCAGTATTTT. The gene calls are TRBV6-5 and TRBJ2-3, with D possibly being TRBD2 (7 bases). CDR3 length equals 17 residues. The germline V gene has CDR1 MNHEY and CDR2 SVGAGI. Trimming took 7 bases from V and 2 from J, leaving 22 bases between them.

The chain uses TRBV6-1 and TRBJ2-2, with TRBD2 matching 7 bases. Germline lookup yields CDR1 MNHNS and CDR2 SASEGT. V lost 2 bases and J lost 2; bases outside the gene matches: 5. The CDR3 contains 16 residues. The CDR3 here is CASSEMSGINTGELFF. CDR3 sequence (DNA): TGTGCCAGCAGTGAAATGAGCGGGATAAACACCGGGGAGCTGTTTTTT.

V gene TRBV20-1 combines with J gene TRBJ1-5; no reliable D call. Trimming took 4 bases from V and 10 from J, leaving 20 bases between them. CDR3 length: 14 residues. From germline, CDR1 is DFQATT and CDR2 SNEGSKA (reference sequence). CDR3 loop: CSATGPDGISPQHF. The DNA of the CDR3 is TGCAGTGCTACCGGGCCAGATGGTATCAGCCCCCAGCATTTT.

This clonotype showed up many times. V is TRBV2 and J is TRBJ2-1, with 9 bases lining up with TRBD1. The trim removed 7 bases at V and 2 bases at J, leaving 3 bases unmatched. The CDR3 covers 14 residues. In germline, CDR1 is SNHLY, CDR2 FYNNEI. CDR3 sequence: CASTRDRAYNEQFF. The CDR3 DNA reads TGTGCCAGCACCCGGGACAGGGCCTACAATGAGCAGTTCTTC.

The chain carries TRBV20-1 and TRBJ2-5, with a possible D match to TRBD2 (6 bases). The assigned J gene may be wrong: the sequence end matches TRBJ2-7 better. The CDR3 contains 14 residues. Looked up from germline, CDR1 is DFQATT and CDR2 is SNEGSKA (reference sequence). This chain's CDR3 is CSASRGRRGHEQYF. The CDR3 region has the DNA TGCAGTGCTAGTCGCGGACGGAGGGGTCACGAGCAGTACTTC.

The CDR3 nucleotides are TGCAGTGCTAGAGATCCGTATGGCGGCGAGCAGTACTTC. It translates to CSARDPYGGEQYF. This sequence joins TRBV20-1 and TRBJ2-4; no definite D call. The J call may be incorrect, as the DNA end agrees better with TRBJ2-7. CDR3 length equals 13 residues. Germline assignment: CDR1 DFQATT and CDR2 SNEGSKA (reference sequence).

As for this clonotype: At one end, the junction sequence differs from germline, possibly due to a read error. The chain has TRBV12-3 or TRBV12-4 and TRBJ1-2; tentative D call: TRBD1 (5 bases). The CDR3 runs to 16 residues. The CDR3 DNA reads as TGTGCCAGCAGCTTAGATTCTACGGCAGGGATGGATGGCTACACCTTC. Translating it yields CASSLDSTAGMDGYTF.

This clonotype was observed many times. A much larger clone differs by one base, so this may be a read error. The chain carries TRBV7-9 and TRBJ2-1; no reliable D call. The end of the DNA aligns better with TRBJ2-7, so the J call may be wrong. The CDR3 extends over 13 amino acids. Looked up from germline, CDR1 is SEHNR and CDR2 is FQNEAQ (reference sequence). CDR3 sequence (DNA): TGTGCCAGCAGCCCTCTACGTTCCAATGAGCAGTACTTC. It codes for CASSPLRSNEQYF.

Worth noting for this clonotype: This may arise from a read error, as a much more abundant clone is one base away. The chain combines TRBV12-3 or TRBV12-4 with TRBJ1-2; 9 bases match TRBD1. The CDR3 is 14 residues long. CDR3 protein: CTSSQKQGADGYTF. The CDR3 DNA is TGTACCAGCAGTCAAAAACAGGGGGCAGATGGCTACACCTTC.

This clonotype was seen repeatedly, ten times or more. The CDR3 nucleotides read TGTGCCAGCAGCCTACGGACAGGGGGCCCAGATACGCAGTATTTT. Its translation: CASSLRTGGPDTQYF. The chain links TRBV7-9 to TRBJ2-3; 11 nucleotides line up with TRBD1. The V gene's germline CDR1 is SEHNR and CDR2 FQNEAQ (reference sequence). Unmatched junction bases numbered 5, after V lost 5 bases and J lost 4 bases. This CDR3 spans 15 amino acids.

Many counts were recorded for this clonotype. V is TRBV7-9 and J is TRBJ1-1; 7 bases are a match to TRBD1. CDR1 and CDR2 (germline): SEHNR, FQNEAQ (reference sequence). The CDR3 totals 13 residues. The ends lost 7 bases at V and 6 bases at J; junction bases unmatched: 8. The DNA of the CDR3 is TGTGCCAGCACCGCAGGGGGGTCGGCTGAAGCTTTCTTT. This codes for CASTAGGSAEAFF. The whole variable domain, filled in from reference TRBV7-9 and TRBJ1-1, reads DTGVSQNPRHKITKRGQNVTFRCDPISEHNRLYWYRQTLGQGPEFLTYFQNEAQLEKSRLLSDRFSAERPKGSFSTLEIQRTEQGDSAMYLCASTAGGSAEAFFGQGTRLTVV.

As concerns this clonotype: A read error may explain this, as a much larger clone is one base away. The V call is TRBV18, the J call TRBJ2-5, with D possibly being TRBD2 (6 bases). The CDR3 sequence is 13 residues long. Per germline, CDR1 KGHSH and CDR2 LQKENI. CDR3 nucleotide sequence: TGTGCCAGCTCACCAAGGCCGGGGGAGACCCGGTACTTC. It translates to CASSPRPGETRYF.

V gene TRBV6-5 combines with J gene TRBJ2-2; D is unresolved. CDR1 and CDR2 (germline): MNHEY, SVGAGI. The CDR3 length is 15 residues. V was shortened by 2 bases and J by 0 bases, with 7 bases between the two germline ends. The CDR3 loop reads CASSYRQTNTGELFF. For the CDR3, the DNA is TGTGCCAGCAGTTACAGGCAAACGAACACCGGGGAGCTGTTTTTT.

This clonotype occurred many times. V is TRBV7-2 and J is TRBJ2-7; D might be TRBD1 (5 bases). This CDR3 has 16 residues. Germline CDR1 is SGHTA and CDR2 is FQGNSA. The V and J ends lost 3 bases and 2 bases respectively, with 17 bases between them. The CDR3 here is CASSLAATAPTYEQYF. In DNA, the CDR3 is TGTGCCAGCAGCTTGGCGGCGACAGCACCCACCTACGAGCAGTACTTC.

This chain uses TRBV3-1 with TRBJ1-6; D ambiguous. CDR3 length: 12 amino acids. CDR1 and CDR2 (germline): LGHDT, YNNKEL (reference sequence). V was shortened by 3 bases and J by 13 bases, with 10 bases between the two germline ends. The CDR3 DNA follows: TGTGCCAGCAGCCAGGCCTTCAATCCCCTCCACTTT. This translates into CASSQAFNPLHF.

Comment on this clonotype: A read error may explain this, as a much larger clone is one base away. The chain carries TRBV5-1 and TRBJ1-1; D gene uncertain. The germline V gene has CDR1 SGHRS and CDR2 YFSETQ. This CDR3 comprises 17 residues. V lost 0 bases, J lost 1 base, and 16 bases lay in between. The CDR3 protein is CASSLDLFQRSNTEAFF. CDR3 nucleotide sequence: TGCGCCAGCAGCTTGGATCTCTTTCAACGCTCGAACACTGAAGCTTTCTTT.

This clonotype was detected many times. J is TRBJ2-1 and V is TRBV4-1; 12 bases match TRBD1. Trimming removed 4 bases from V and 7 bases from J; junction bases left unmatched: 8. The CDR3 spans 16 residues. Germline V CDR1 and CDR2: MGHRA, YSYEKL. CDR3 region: CASSPGWDRGQNEQFF. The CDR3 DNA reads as TGCGCCAGCAGCCCAGGGTGGGACAGGGGGCAGAATGAGCAGTTCTTC.

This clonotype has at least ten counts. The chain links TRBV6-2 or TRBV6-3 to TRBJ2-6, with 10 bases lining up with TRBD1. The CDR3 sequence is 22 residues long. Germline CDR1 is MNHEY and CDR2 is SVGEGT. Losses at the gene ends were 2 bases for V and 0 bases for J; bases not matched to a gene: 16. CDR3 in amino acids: CASSYGILGVGTGDSGANVLTF. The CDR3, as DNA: TGTGCCAGCAGTTACGGGATCTTAGGCGTCGGGACAGGGGACTCTGGGGCCAACGTCCTGACTTTC.

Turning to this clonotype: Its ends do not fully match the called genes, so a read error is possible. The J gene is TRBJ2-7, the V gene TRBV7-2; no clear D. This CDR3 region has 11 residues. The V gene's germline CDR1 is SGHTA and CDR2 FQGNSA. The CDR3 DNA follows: TGTGCCGGCAGCATAGGACGGGAGCAGTACTTC. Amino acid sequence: CAGSIGREQYF.